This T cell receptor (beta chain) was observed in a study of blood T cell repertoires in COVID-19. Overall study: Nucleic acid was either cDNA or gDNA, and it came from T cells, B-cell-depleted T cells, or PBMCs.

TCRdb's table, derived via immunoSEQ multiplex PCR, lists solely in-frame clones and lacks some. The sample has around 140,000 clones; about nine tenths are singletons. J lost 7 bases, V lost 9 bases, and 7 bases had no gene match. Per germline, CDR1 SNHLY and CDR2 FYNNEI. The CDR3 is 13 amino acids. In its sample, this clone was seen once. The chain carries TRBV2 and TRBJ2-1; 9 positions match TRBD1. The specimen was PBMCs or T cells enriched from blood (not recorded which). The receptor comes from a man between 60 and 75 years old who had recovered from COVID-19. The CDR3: CARGGQGKNEQFF. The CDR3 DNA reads TGTGCCAGGGGAGGACAGGGGAAGAATGAGCAGTTCTTC.